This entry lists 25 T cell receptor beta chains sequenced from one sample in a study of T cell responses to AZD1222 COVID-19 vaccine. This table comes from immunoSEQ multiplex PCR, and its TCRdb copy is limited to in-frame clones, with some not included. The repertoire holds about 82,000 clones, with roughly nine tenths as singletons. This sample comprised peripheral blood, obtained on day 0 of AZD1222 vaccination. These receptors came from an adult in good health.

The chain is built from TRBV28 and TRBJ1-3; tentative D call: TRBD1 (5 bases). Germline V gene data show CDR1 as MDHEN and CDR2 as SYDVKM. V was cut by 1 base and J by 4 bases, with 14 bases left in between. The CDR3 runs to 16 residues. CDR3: CASSLYRGSLGNTIYF. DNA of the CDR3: TGTGCCAGCAGTTTATACCGGGGGTCACTAGGAAACACCATATATTTT.

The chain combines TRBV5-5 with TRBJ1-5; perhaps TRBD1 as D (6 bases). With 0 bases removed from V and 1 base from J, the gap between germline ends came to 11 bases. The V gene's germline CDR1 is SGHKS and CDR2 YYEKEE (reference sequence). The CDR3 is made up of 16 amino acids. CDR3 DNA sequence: TGTGCCAGCAGCTTGGAAGGGGGTTGGAGCAATCAGCCCCAGCATTTT. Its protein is CASSLEGGWSNQPQHF. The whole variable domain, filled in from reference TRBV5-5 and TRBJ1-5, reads DAGVTQSPTHLIKTRGQQVTLRCSPISGHKSVSWYQQVLGQGPQFIFQYYEKEERGRGNFPDRFSARQFPNYSSELNVNALLLGDSALYLCASSLEGGWSNQPQHFGDGTRLSIL.

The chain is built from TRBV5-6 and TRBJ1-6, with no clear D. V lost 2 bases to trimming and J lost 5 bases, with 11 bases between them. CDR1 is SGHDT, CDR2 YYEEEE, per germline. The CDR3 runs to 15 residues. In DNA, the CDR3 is TGTGCCAGCAGCTTCCTCACGGAAGATAATTCACCCCTCCACTTT. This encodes CASSFLTEDNSPLHF.

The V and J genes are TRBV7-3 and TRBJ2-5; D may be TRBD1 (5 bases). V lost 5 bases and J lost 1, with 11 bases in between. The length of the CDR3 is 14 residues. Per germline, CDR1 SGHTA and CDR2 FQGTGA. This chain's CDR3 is CASSPSRAQETQYF. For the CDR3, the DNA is TGTGCCAGCAGCCCCTCCAGGGCCCAAGAGACCCAGTACTTC.

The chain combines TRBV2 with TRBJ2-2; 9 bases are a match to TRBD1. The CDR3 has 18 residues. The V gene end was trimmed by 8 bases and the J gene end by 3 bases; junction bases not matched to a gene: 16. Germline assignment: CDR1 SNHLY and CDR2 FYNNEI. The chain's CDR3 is CASQGTGRTLLDTGELFF. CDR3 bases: TGTGCCAGCCAAGGGACAGGGCGGACCCTTTTGGACACCGGGGAGCTGTTTTTT.

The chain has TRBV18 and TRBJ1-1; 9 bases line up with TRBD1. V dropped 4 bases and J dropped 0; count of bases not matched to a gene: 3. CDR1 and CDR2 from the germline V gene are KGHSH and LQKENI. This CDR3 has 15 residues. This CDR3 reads CASSRDRVMNTEAFF. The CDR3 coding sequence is TGTGCCAGCTCACGGGACAGGGTAATGAACACTGAAGCTTTCTTT.

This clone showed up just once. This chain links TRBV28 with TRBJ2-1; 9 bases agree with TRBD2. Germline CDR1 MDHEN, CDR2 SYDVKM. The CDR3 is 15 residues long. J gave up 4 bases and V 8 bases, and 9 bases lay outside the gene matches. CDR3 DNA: TGTGCCAGCGCGACTAGCGGCCGATCATACAATGAGCAGTTCTTC. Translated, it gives CASATSGRSYNEQFF.

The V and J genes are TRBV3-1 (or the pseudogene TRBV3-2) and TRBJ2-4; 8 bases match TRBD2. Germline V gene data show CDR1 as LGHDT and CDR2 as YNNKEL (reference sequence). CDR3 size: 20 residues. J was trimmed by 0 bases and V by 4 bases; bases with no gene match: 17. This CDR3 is CASSPSVGAGGKLAKNIQYF. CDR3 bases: TGTGCCAGCAGCCCTTCAGTAGGGGCGGGGGGAAAACTAGCCAAAAACATTCAGTACTTC.

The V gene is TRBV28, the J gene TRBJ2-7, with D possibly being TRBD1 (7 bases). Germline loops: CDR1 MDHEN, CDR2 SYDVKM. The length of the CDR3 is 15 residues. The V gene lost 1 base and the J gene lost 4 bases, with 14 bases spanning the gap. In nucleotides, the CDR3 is TGTGCCAGCAGTTTATCCGGCAGGGGGGCGTACGAGCAGTACTTC. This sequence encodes CASSLSGRGAYEQYF.

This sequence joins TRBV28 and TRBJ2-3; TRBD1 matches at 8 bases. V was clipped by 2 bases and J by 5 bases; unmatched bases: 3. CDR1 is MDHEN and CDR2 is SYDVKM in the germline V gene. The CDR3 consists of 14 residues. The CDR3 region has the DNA TGTGCCAGCAGTTTACAGGGGGCACAAGATACGCAGTATTTT. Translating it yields CASSLQGAQDTQYF.

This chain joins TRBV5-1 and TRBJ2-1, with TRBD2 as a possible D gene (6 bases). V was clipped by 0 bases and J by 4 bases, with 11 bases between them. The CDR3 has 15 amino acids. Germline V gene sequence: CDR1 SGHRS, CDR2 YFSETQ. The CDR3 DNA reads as TGCGCCAGCAGCTTGGGGGTAGCGGTATACAATGAGCAGTTCTTC. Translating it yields CASSLGVAVYNEQFF.

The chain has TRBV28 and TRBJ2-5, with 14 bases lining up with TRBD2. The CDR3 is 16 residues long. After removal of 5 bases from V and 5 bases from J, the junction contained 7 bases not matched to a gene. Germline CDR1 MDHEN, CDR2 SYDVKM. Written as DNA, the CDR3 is TGTGCCAGCAGTACCCCGACTAGCGGGGGGGTGGAGACCCAGTACTTC. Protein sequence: CASSTPTSGGVETQYF.

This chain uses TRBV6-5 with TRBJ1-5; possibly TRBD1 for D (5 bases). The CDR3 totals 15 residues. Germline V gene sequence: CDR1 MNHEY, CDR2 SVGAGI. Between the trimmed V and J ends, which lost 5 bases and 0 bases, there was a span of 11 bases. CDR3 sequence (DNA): TGTGCCAGCAGTCCGACAGCTGATAGCAATCAGCCCCAGCATTTT. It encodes CASSPTADSNQPQHF.

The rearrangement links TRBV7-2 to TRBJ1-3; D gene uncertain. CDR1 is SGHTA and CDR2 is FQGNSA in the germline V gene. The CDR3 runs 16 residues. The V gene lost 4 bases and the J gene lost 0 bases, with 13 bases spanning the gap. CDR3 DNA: TGTGCCAGCAGCTCGGGTGGGTCCGCCTCTGGAAACACCATATATTTT. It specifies CASSSGGSASGNTIYF.

CDR3 sequence (DNA): TGTGCCAGCAGTTTTATAGGGAGGCGCCGCGCGGAGCCCCAGCATTTT. It translates to CASSFIGRRRAEPQHF. The gene calls are TRBV28 and TRBJ1-5; D unclear. V shed 3 bases and J shed 8 bases, with 20 bases lying between them. In germline, CDR1 is MDHEN, CDR2 SYDVKM. The CDR3 is 16 amino acids. Using reference TRBV28 and TRBJ1-5 for the parts outside the CDR3, the full variable domain is DVKVTQSSRYLVKRTGEKVFLECVQDMDHENMFWYRQDPGLGLRLIYFSYDVKMKEKGDIPEGYSVSREKKERFSLILESASTNQTSMYLCASSFIGRRRAEPQHFGDGTRLSIL.

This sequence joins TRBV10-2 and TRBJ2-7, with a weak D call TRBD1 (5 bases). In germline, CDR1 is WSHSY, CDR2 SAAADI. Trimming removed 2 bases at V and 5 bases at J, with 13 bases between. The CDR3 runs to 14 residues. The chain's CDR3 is CASSELNRWDEQYF. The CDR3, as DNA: TGCGCCAGCAGTGAGCTTAACAGGTGGGACGAGCAGTACTTC.

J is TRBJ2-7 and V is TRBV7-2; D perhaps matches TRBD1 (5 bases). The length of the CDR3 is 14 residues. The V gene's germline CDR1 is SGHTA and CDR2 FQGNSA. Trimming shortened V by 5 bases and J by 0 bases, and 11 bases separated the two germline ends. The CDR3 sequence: CASSAGISSYEQYF. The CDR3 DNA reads TGTGCCAGCAGCGCAGGGATTTCCTCCTACGAGCAGTACTTC.

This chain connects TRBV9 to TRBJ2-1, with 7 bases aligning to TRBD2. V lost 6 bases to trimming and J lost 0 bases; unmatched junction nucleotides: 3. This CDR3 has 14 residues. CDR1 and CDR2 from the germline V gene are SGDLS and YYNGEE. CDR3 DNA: TGTGCCAGCACCGGCGGGGGCTCCTACAATGAGCAGTTCTTC. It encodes CASTGGGSYNEQFF.

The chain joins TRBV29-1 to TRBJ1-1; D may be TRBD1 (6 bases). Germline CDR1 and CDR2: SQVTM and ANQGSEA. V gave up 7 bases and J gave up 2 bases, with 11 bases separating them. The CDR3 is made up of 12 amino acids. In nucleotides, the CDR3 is TGCAGCGGTTACAGGGAAAACACTGAAGCTTTCTTT. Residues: CSGYRENTEAFF.

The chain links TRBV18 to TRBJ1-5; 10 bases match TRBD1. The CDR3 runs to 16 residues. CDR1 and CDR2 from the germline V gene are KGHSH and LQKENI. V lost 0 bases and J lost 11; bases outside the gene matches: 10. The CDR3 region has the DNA TGTGCCAGCTCACCACCTTCCCAAGGGACAGGGGCCACCCAGCATTTT. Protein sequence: CASSPPSQGTGATQHF.

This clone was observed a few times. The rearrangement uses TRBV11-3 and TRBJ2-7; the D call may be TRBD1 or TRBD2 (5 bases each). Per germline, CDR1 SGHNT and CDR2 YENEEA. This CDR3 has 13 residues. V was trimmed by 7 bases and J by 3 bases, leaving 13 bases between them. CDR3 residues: CASTGRIFYEQYF. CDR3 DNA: TGTGCCAGCACGGGACGGATATTCTACGAGCAGTACTTC.

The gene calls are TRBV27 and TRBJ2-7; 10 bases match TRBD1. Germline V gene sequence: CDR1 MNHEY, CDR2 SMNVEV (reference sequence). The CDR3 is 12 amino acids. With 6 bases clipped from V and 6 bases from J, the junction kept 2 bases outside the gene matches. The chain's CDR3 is CASSWTGGEQYF. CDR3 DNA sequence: TGTGCCAGCAGCTGGACAGGGGGCGAGCAGTACTTC.

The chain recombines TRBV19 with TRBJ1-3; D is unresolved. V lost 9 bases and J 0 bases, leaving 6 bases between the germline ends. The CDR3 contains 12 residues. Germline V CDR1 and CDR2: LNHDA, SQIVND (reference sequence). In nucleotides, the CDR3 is TGTGCCAGCGGAAGCTCTGGAAACACCATATATTTT. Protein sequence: CASGSSGNTIYF.

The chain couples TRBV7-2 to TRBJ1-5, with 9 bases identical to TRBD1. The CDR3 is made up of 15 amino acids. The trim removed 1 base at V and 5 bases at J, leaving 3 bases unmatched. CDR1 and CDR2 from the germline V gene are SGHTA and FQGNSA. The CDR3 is CASSLGTGVHQPQHF. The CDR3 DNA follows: TGTGCCAGCAGCTTAGGGACAGGGGTCCATCAGCCCCAGCATTTT.

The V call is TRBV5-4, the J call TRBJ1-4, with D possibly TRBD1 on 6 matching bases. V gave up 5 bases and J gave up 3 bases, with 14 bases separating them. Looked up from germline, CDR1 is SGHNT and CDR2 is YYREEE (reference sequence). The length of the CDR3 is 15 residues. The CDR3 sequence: CASSDKGGANEKLFF. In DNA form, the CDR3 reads TGTGCCAGCAGTGACAAGGGGGGTGCTAATGAAAAACTGTTTTTT. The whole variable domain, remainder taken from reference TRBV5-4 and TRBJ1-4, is ETGVTQSPTHLIKTRGQQVTLRCSSQSGHNTVSWYQQALGQGPQFIFQYYREEENGRGNFPPRFSGLQFPNYSSELNVNALELDDSALYLCASSDKGGANEKLFFGSGTQLSVL.